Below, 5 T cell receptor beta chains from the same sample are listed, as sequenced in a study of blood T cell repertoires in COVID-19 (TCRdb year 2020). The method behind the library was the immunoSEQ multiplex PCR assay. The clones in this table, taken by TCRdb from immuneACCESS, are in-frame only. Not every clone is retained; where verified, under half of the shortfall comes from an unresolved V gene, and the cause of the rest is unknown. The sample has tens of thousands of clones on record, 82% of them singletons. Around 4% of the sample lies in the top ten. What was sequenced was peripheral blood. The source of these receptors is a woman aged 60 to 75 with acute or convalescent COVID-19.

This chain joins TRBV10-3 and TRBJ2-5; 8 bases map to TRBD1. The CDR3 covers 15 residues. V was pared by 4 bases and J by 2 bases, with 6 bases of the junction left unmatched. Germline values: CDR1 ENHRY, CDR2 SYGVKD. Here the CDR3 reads CAISATDRVQETQYF. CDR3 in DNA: TGTGCCATCAGTGCGACGGACAGGGTACAAGAGACCCAGTACTTC.

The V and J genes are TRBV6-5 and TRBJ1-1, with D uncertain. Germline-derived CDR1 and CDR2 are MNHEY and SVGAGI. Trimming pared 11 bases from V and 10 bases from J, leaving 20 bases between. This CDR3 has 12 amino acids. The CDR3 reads CAAGATGFGAFF. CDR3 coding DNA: TGTGCCGCGGGCGCTACGGGGTTCGGAGCTTTCTTT.

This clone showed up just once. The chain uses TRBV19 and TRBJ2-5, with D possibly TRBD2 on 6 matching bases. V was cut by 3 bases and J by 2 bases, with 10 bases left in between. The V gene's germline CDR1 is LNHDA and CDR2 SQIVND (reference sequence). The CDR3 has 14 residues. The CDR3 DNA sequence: TGTGCCAGTAGTATTCTTGGGGGGCAAGAGACCCAGTACTTC. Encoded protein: CASSILGGQETQYF.

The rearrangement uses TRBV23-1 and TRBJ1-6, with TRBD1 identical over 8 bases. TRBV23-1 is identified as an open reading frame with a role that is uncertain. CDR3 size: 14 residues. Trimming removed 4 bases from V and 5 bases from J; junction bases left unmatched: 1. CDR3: CASSPGQDNSPLHF. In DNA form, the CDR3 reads TGCGCCAGCAGTCCGGGACAGGATAATTCACCCCTCCACTTT.

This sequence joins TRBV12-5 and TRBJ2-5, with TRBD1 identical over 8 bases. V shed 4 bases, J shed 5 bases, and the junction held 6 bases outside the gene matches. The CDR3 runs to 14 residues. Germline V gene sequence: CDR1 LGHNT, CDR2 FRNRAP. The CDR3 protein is CASGSTGGFETQYF. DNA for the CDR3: TGTGCTAGTGGTTCTACAGGGGGTTTTGAGACCCAGTACTTC.